This is a list of T cell receptor beta chains from one sample in a study of shared clonotypes between healthy human individuals. Only in-frame clones appear in the TCRdb table, and some are missing; sequencing was by immunoSEQ multiplex PCR. The data hold some 1.5 million clones, with about 98% observed a single time. Material for sequencing was naive CD4+ T cells sorted from blood. The receptors stem from a man aged 30-40 years in good health. Both conserved end residues are part of each CDR3. D genes are given only for firm matches. The size field is filled for only some rows; it gives once, few, many or a size class.

once | TRBJ2-7 | NA | TRBV7-8 | TGTGCCAGCAGCTTAGCGGCAGTTTTTGGGACTGGTACCTACGAGCAGTACTTC | CASSLAAVFGTGTYEQYF
once | TRBJ1-2 | NA | TRBV18 | TGTGCCAGCTCACGGGCTAACTATGGCTACACCTTC | CASSRANYGYTF
NA | TRBJ1-5 | NA | TRBV29-1 | TGCAGCGTTCAATTGGTAATAGGGAGAGCCCAGCATTTT | CSVQLVIGRAQHF
NA | TRBJ2-3 | TRBD2 | TRBV29-1 | TGCAGCGTTGTCGGGAGGGTGACAGATACGCAGTATTTT | CSVVGRVTDTQYF
once | TRBJ2-1 | TRBD2 | TRBV5-6 | TGTGCCAGCAGCTTTAGACTAGCGGGAGTCTACAATGAGCAGTTCTTC | CASSFRLAGVYNEQFF
NA | TRBJ2-1 | NA | TRBV29-1 | TGCAGCGTTGGACACCGGGGTGAGCAGTTCTTC | CSVGHRGEQFF
NA | TRBJ1-2 | NA | TRBV19 | TGTGCCAGTAGAAGACAGTTAGATGGCTACACCTTC | CASRRQLDGYTF
NA | TRBJ2-3 | NA | TRBV27 | TGTGCCAGCAGTCCCTTAGGGGATACGCAGTATTTT | CASSPLGDTQYF
NA | TRBJ1-1 | NA | TRBV18 | TGTGCCAGCTCACCGAATTCACAGGGAGCGGTGAACACTGAAGCTTTCTTT | CASSPNSQGAVNTEAFF
NA | TRBJ2-5 | NA | TRBV5-1 | TGCGCCAGCAGCAGTAACCAAGAGACCCAGTACTTC | CASSSNQETQYF
once | TRBJ2-1 | TRBD1 | TRBV28 | TGTGCCACCACCCGACAGGGAGTCTACAATGAGCAGTTCTTC | CATTRQGVYNEQFF
once | TRBJ2-7 | NA | TRBV4-1 | TGCGCCAGCAGCCAGCAAACCCACCTAGCGTTCGAGCAGTACTTC | CASSQQTHLAFEQYF
NA | TRBJ2-3 | NA | TRBV11-2 | TGTGCCAGCAGCTTAGAAGGAAGAAGCACAGATACGCAGTATTTT | CASSLEGRSTDTQYF
NA | TRBJ2-7 | NA | TRBV11-2 | TGTGCCAGCAGCTCAGAGGGCGGCGAGCAGTACTTC | CASSSEGGEQYF
NA | TRBJ2-7 | NA | TRBV29-1 | TGCAGCGATCCCAGGGCTTTTTCCTCCTACGAGCAGTACTTC | CSDPRAFSSYEQYF
NA | TRBJ2-7 | NA | TRBV9 | TGTGCCAGCAGCTCAACGACAGCGCCCTATTACGAGCAGTACTTC | CASSSTTAPYYEQYF
NA | TRBJ1-5 | NA | TRBV21-1 | TGTGCCACCCTCCAGCACAGGGAAAAGACAGGCAATCAGCCCCAGCATTTT | CATLQHREKTGNQPQHF
NA | TRBJ2-1 | TRBD2 | TRBV7-2 | TGTGCCAGCAGCTTAGTGAAGGGACTAGCGGGAGTCGTGTTCTTC | CASSLVKGLAGVVFF
NA | TRBJ2-7 | TRBD2 | TRBV27 | TGTGCCAGCAGTTTGAACCTAGCGGCACTCTCCTACGAGCAGTACTTC | CASSLNLAALSYEQYF
NA | TRBJ2-3 | TRBD2 | TRBV9 | TGTGCCAGCAGCGGAACCGGGACTAGGGATACGCAGTATTTT | CASSGTGTRDTQYF
NA | TRBJ1-2 | NA | TRBV28 | TGTGCCAGCAATACTGGGATATCCTATGGCTACACCTTC | CASNTGISYGYTF
NA | TRBJ2-3 | NA | TRBV28 | TGTGCCAGCGGGCGGAACACAGATACGCAGTATTTT | CASGRNTDTQYF
NA | TRBJ1-4 | NA | TRBV10-3 | TGTGCCTCAACAGTGGGCACCTCAACTAATGAAAAACTGTTTTTT | CASTVGTSTNEKLFF
NA | TRBJ1-2 | NA | TRBV5-1 | TGCGCCAGCAGCTTGGGATCCGGGGCTCGGGAAGGCTATGGCTACACCTTC | CASSLGSGAREGYGYTF
NA | TRBJ2-7 | TRBD1 | TRBV6-1 | TGTGCCAGCAGCCGACAGGGTCCCGCCTACGAGCAGTACTTC | CASSRQGPAYEQYF